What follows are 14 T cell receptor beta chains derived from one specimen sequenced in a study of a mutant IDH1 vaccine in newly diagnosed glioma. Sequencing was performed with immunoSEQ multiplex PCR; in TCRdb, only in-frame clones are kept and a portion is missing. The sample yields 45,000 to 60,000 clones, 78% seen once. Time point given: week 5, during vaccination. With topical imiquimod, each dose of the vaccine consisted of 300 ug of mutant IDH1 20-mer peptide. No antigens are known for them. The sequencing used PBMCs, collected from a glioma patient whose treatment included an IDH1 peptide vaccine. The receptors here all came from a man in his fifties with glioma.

CDR3 nucleotide sequence: TGTGCCAGCAGCATCCTACAGGGCCCCTACGAGCAGTACTTC. It specifies CASSILQGPYEQYF. The gene calls are TRBV5-8 and TRBJ2-7; D might be TRBD1 (6 bases). The CDR3 contains 14 residues. V lost 4 bases and J lost 2, with 13 bases in between. Germline values: CDR1 SGHTS, CDR2 YDEGEE.

CDR3 in amino acids: CASRYDTPYGYTF. DNA for the CDR3: TGTGCCAGCAGATATGATACCCCCTATGGCTACACCTTC. This chain uses TRBV7-2 with TRBJ1-2; the D is unclear. This CDR3 spans 13 amino acids. V lost 6 bases and J lost 4, with 12 bases in between. CDR1 and CDR2 (germline): SGHTA, FQGNSA.

The CDR3 loop is CASSQEQGDRYGYTF. CDR3 nucleotide sequence: TGTGCCAGCAGCCAAGAACAGGGGGACCGCTATGGCTACACCTTC. The chain employs TRBV14 and TRBJ1-2; the match to TRBD1 covers 8 bases. The J segment lost 4 bases and the V segment lost 0 bases, leaving 4 bases of the junction unmatched. This CDR3 is 15 amino acids long. CDR1 and CDR2 (germline): SGHDN, FVKESK.

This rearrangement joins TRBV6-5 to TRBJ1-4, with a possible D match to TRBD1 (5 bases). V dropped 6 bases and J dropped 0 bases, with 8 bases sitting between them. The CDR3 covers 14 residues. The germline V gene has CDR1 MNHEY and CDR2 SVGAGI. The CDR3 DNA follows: TGTGCCAGCAGAAGAGGGGCAACTAATGAAAAACTGTTTTTT. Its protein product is CASRRGATNEKLFF.

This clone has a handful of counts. As DNA, the CDR3 is TGTGCCTGCCCCGTTAACCAGGGAAAGACTGAAGCTTTCTTT. This codes for CACPVNQGKTEAFF. The J gene is TRBJ1-1, the V gene TRBV30, with D tentatively TRBD1 (5 bases). Germline V gene sequence: CDR1 GTSNPN, CDR2 SVGIG (reference sequence). The CDR3 consists of 14 residues. V was clipped by 6 bases and J by 5 bases, with 19 bases between them.

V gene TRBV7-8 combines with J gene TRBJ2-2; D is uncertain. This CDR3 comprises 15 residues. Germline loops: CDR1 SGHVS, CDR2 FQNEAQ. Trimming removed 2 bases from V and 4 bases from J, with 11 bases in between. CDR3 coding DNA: TGTGCCAGCAGCTTACCGGCGGTTAGCACCGGGGAGCTGTTTTTT. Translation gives CASSLPAVSTGELFF.

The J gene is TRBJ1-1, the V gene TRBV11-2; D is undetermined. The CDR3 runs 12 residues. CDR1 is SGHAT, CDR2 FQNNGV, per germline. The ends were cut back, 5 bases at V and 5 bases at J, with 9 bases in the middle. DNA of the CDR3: TGTGCCAGCAGCGTCAGGAGGACTGAAGCTTTCTTT. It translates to CASSVRRTEAFF.

In DNA form, the CDR3 reads TGTGCCAGCAGCTTGACAGGGGACACCTACGAGCAGTACTTC. Amino acids: CASSLTGDTYEQYF. The J gene is TRBJ2-7, the V gene TRBV5-4; 7 bases are shared with TRBD1. The CDR3 covers 14 residues. The V gene's germline CDR1 is SGHNT and CDR2 YYREEE (reference sequence). J lost 2 bases, V lost 1 base, and 3 bases had no gene match.

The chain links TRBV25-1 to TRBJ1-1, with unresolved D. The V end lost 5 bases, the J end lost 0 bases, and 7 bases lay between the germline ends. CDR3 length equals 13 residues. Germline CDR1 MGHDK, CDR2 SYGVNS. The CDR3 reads CASSTDLNTEAFF. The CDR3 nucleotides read TGTGCCAGCAGTACGGACCTGAACACTGAAGCTTTCTTT.

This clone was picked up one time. The DNA of the CDR3 is TGTGCCAGCAGTGCCGGGACAGGGGGCGAAGCTGAAGCTTTCTTT. It translates to CASSAGTGGEAEAFF. The rearrangement joins TRBV6-1 to TRBJ1-1, with 12 bases fitting TRBD1. CDR1 is MNHNS and CDR2 is SASEGT in the germline V gene. The V segment lost 4 bases and the J segment 6 bases; nucleotides outside the gene matches: 6. This CDR3 comprises 15 residues.

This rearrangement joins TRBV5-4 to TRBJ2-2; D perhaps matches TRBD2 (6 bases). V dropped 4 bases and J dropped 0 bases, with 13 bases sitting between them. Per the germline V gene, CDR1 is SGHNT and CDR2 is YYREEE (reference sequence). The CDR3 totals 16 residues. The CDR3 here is CASSPGDRTNTGELFF. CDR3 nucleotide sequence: TGTGCCAGCAGCCCGGGGGATAGGACGAACACCGGGGAGCTGTTTTTT.

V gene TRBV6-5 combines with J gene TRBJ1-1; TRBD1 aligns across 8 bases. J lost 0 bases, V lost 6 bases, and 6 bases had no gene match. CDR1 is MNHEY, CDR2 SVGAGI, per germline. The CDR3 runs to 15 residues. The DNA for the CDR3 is TGTGCCAGCAGGGCAGGGGGCGCGGTGAACACTGAAGCTTTCTTT. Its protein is CASRAGGAVNTEAFF.

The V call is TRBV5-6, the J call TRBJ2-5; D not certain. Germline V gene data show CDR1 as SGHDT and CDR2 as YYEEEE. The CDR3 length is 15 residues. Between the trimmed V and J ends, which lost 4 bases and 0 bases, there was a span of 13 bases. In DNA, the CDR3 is TGTGCCAGCAGCCTCCGTCTCATGTACCAAGAGACCCAGTACTTC. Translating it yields CASSLRLMYQETQYF.

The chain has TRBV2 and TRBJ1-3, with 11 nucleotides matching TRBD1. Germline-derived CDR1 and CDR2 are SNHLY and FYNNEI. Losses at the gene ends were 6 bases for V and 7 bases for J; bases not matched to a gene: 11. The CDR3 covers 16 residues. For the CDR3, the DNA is TGTGCCAGCAGCCCCTCCGGGACAGGGGGAAGGAACACCATATATTTT. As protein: CASSPSGTGGRNTIYF.